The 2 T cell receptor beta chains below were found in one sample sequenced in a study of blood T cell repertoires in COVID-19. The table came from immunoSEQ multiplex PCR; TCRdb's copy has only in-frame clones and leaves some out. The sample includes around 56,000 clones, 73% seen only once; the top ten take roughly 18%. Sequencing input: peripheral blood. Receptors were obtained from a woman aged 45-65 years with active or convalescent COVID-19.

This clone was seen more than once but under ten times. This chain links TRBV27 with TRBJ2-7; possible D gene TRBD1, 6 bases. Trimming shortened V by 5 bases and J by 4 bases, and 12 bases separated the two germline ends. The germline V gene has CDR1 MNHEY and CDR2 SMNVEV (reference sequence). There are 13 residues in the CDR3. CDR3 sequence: CASSQSRGYEQYF. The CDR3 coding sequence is TGTGCCAGCAGTCAATCCAGGGGTTACGAGCAGTACTTC.

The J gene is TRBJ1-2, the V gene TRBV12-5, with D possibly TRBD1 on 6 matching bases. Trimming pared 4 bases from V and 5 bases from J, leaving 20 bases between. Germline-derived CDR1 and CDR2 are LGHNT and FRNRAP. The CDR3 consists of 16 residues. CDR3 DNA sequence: TGTGCTAGTGGTTCGGGCCCCCGGACAGATCTTTATGGCTACACCTTC. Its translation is CASGSGPRTDLYGYTF.